This TCR beta chain was sequenced during a study of OX40 agonist ivuxolimab in advanced cancers. The overall study: Anti-PD-1, anti-PD-L1 or anti-CTLA-4 therapy given earlier was allowed, and around 40% had some. Three patients, one with hepatocellular carcinoma and two with cutaneous melanoma, achieved partial responses.

General observations from the study: Normalized T-cell clonal expansion was also low in a subset of nonresponders.

With respect to this clone: Its cognate antigen is unknown.

The assay was immunoSEQ multiplex PCR, and TCRdb's table has in-frame clones only and misses some. The table includes fewer than 75,000 clones, around 86% detected once. CDR1 and CDR2 from the germline V gene are MNHEY and SMNVEV (reference sequence). This CDR3 region has 15 residues. V was trimmed by 5 bases and J by 6 bases, leaving 20 bases between them. The source of this sequence is an adult with an advanced solid tumor such as melanoma, head and neck, liver or kidney cancer. Specimen: CD4+ or CD8+ T cells sorted from blood, collected in a trial of the OX40 agonist ivuxolimab. The chain recombines TRBV27 with TRBJ2-7; D not certain. The CDR3 reads CASSVIEAPLSEQYF. The CDR3 nucleotides read TGTGCCAGCAGTGTAATAGAGGCCCCCTTGTCCGAGCAGTACTTC.